This T cell receptor beta chain derives from a study of shared clonotypes between healthy human individuals (dated by TCRdb to 2019 to 2021). With respect to the entire study: Two women and a few men aged 18 to 49 years were included in the cohort. To estimate repertoire size and how much clonotypes are shared between individuals, the study performed deep sequencing of blood TCR repertoires from a few healthy adults. To increase sequencing depth and limit assay-specific biases, TCR repertoire library preparation and sequencing were carried out by different laboratories using diverse techniques. Each donor's leukapheresis produced roughly between roughly 0.85 and 10 billion PBMCs. Overall study results and their limits: Only blood was sampled, and tissue TCR repertoires likely differ from those in blood. Because the study included a small number of donors, the genetic and exposure-history diversity represented was limited. Pairwise subsampling indicated that sequencing depth was expected to affect the degree of clonotype sharing among donors.

V ends up 3 bases short and J 9 bases short, with an unmatched junction base count of 11. The germline V gene (reference sequence) sets CDR1 to GTSNPN and CDR2 to SVGIG. Including cysteine and phenylalanine, the CDR3 has 15 amino acids. This entry keeps only the CDR3 DNA: 45 bases, framed from base 1. As regards this clone: Its cognate antigen has yet to be identified. No per-base quality is available; no much larger clone lies one base away.

The donors were healthy, HIV-negative adults who had no recently reported acute infections or vaccinations. Only Caucasian adults living in Nashville, Tennessee, USA were represented among the donors. For unsorted samples, some 100 million PBMCs were counted and genomic DNA was extracted with the QIAamp DNA Blood Mini kit. After blood collection by leukapheresis, PBMCs were isolated using Ficoll-Histopaque density gradient centrifugation and then cryopreserved in the vapor phase of liquid nitrogen. TCR CDR3 regions were amplified from genomic DNA by multiplex PCR using the deep immunoSEQ assay. Genomic DNA extracted from each cell subset was distributed evenly over all wells of several immunoSEQ 96-well plates, and each plate served as one replicate. For unsorted PBMC, 300 ng genomic DNA, equal to approximately 30,000 T cell genomes, was loaded into each replicate PCR. Unsorted PBMC genomic DNA was sequenced across ten immunoSEQ deep assay plates. Purified libraries were measured with a Qubit 3.0 fluorometer, size-checked on a Bioanalyzer 2100, and measured again with the KAPA Library Quantification kit. A separate single-read 150-cycle Illumina NextSeq 550 flow cell was used to sequence each immunoSEQ 96-well plate. In the paper's pipeline: Because the immunoSEQ output included only junctional sequences and no quality scores, the filtering could not be the same as the filtering used for full-length reads. Sequences were annotated with PyIR, a Python wrapper for IgBLAST v1.9, using IMGT germline references to assign V/J genes and CDR3. Reads with weak V/J assignments (E-value above 1e-6), missing CDR3, stop codons, out-of-frame junctions, or ambiguous translated residues were removed. V3J clonotypes were defined as sequences sharing an identical inferred V gene, J gene, and CDR3 amino acid sequence. The percentage overlap between two repertoires was calculated by dividing the number of shared unique clonotypes by the size of the smaller repertoire. RTK rarefaction, the Chao1 estimator, and Recon v2.1 estimates of unobserved clonotypes were used to assess repertoire richness. In its TCRdb copy, this immuneACCESS table keeps in-frame sequences only and misses some clones. Where compared with another copy, unresolved V genes explain less than half of these, and the others have no known cause. The DNA gave D and trimming, while V, J and clone size come from that table. In this sample the table shows around 480,000 clones, over 75% of which occur a single time. Clones ranked in the top ten supply around 12% of the sample.

The sequence is built from TRBV30 and TRBJ1-6; 7 bases in the junction line up with TRBD1. The sequenced sample was PBMCs. This clonotype originated in a woman in her thirties or forties in good health. Some clones in this sample may be carry-over from other donors' samples. The sequenced DNA is TGTGCCTGGAGCGAGACAGGGCTTCGGGTTTCACCCCTCCACTTT. It translates to CAWSETGLRVSPLHF.